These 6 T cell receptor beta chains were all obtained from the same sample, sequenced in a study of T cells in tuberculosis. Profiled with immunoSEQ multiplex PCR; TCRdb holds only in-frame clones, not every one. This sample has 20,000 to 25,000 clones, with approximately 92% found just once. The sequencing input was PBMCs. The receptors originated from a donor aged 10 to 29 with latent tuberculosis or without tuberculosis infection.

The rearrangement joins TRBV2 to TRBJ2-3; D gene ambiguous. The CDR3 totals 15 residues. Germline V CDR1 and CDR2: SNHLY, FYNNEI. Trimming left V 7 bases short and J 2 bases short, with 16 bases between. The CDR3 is CASTPTPRFTDTQYF. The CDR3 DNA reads TGTGCCAGCACTCCCACCCCTCGGTTCACAGATACGCAGTATTTT.

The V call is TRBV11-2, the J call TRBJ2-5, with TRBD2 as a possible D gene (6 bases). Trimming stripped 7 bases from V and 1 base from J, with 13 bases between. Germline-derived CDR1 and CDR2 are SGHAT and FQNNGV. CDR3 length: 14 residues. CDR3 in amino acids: CASILPGLQETQYF. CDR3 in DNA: TGTGCCAGCATCCTTCCGGGACTCCAAGAGACCCAGTACTTC.

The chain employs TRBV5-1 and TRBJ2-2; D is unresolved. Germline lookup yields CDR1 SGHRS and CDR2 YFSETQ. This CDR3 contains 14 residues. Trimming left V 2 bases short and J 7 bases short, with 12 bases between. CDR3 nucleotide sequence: TGCGCCAGCAGCTTCGAACAGTTCATCGGGGAGCTGTTTTTT. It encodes CASSFEQFIGELFF.

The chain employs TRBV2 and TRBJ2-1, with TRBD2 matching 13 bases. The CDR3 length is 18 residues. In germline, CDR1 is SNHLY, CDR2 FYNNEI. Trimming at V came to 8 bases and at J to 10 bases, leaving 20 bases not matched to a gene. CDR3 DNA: TGTGCCAGCCTAGAACGATCGGGGTGGGGACTAGCGGGGACAGAGCAGTTCTTC. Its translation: CASLERSGWGLAGTEQFF.

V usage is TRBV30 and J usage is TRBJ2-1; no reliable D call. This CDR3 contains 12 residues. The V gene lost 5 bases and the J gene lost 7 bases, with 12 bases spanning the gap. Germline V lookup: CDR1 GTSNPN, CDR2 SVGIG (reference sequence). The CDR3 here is CAWSGQPNEQFF. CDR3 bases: TGTGCCTGGTCAGGTCAACCGAATGAGCAGTTCTTC.

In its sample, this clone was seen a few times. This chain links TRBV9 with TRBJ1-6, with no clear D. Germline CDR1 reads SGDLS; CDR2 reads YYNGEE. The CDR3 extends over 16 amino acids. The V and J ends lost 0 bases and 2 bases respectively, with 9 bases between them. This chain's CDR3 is CASSVEGGPYNSPLHF. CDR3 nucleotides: TGTGCCAGCAGCGTAGAGGGCGGGCCCTATAATTCACCCCTCCACTTT. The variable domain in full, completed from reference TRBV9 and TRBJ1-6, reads DSGVTQTPKHLITATGQRVTLRCSPRSGDLSVYWYQQSLDQGLQFLIQYYNGEERAKGNILERFSAQQFPDLHSELNLSSLELGDSALYFCASSVEGGPYNSPLHFGNGTRLTVT.